This TCR beta chain was profiled in a study of regulatory T cells in long-lasting Graves disease. Study-level results: Persistent cases favored TRBV28, TRBJ1-2 and TRBJ2-5.

V gave up 5 bases and J gave up 4 bases; unmatched junction bases: 6. The germline gives CDR1 SGHRS, CDR2 YFSETQ. This CDR3 has 14 amino acids. Details on this clonotype: Its antigen is not identified.

The time point was: newly diagnosed GD, antithyroid drugs for less than 3 months. PBMC-derived RNA was used for the TCR library. Investigators prepared the TCR beta libraries by applying iRepertoire HTBI primers and Arm-PCR of CDR3 regions. TCRdb analysed the multiplex PCR reads with MiXCR anew, one entry per CDR3 protein. The sample has hundreds of thousands of distinct CDR3 sequences, roughly 15% seen once. The sample also formed part of further work on T cells in Graves' hyperthyroidism and ophthalmopathy.

Material: peripheral blood mononuclear cells (PBMCs), obtained at new diagnosis, from a patient treated with antithyroid drugs. This clonotype was sampled from a woman under 40 with Graves disease. The rearrangement uses TRBV5-1 and TRBJ1-1; 9 bases map to TRBD1. The CDR3, as DNA: TGCGCCAGCAGAGGGGACAGGGTCACCACTGAAGCTTTCTTT. It specifies CASRGDRVTTEAFF.